This T cell receptor beta chain came from a study of CD8+CD57+ T cells in acquired aplastic anemia. Background on the study: Healthy donors gave 11 million or so reads on average for CD4+ cells.

The template for TCR beta VDJ and CDR3 sequence profiling was genomic DNA. Using its own MiXCR run on the reads, TCRdb lists one record per CDR3 protein. The table records about 170,000 distinct CDR3 sequences, 55% to 80% of them present only once. This clonotype was seen more than once but under ten times. Sample: sorted CD4+, CD8+, or CD8+CD57+ T cells (not recorded which) from PBMCs. This receptor was taken from a human donor in good health.

Here the CDR3 DNA reads TGTGCCAGCAGCCACAACAGGGGGATTAATGAAAAACTGTTTTTT. This encodes CASSHNRGINEKLFF. The rearrangement joins TRBV5-8 to TRBJ1-4; TRBD1 agrees at 8 bases. After removal of 4 bases from V and 4 bases from J, the junction contained 6 bases not matched to a gene. Germline V gives CDR1 SGHTS, CDR2 YDEGEE. The CDR3 contains 15 residues.